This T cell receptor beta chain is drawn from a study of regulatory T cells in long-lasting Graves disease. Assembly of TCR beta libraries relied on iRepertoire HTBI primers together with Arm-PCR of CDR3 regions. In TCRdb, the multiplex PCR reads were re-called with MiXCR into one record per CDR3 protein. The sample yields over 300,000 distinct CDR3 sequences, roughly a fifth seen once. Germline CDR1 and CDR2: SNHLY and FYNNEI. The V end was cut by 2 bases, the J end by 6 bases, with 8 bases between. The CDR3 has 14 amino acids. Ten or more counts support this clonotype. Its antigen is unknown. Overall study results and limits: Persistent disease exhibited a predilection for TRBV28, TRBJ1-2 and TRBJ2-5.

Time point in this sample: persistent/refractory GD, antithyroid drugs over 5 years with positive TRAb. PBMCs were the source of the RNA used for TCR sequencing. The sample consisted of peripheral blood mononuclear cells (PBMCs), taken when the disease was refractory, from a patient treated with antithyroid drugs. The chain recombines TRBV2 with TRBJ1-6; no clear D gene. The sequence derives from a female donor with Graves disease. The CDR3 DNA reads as TGTGCCAGCAGTGAATACGGGGTTAATTCACCCCTCCACTTT. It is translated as CASSEYGVNSPLHF.